This entry describes one TCR beta chain. Its antigen is as yet unknown. The protocol was immunoSEQ multiplex PCR, while the TCRdb copy is restricted to in-frame clones and leaves out a portion. Here the sample spans some 54,000 clones, about 78% being singletons. The data stem from a study of T cells in localized non-small cell lung cancer. General study points: There was an association of higher blood T cell density with longer overall survival.

Germline-derived CDR1 and CDR2 are MDHEN and SYDVKM. CDR3 size: 16 residues. Trimming shortened V by 6 bases and J by 2 bases, and 17 bases separated the two germline ends. This specimen was PBMCs, taken before any cancer treatment. The chain combines TRBV28 with TRBJ2-4; tentatively, D is TRBD1 or TRBD2 (5 bases each). This sequence originates from a woman aged 40-69 years with stage II lung adenocarcinoma. CDR3: CASREGVRRTKNIQYF. In DNA form, the CDR3 reads TGTGCCAGCAGGGAAGGGGTCCGGAGGACCAAAAACATTCAGTACTTC.